Below are 26 T cell receptor beta chains sequenced from a single sample in a study of blood T cell repertoires in COVID-19. Sequencing used immunoSEQ multiplex PCR; TCRdb keeps in-frame clones, though not all of them. The sample has 95,000 to 120,000 clones; approximately 81% are singletons. Sequencing was performed on peripheral blood. Receptors originate from a human donor in a cohort sampled during active COVID-19.

On this clone itself: The same CDR3 arises from other DNA sequences in this sample as well. The chain is built from TRBV4-3 and TRBJ2-1; TRBD2 aligns across 8 bases. V lost 0 bases to trimming and J lost 7 bases; unmatched junction nucleotides: 2. The CDR3 is 14 residues long. CDR1 and CDR2 (germline): LGHNA, YSLEER. CDR3 nucleotides: TGCGCCAGCAGCCAAGATTCGGGGGGGAATGAGCAGTTCTTC. Translating it yields CASSQDSGGNEQFF.

There are a few counts of this clone. The chain joins TRBV9 to TRBJ2-7; 9 bases fit TRBD2. This CDR3 contains 15 residues. Germline lookup yields CDR1 SGDLS and CDR2 YYNGEE. V shed 2 bases, J shed 2 bases, and the junction held 5 bases outside the gene matches. DNA of the CDR3: TGTGCCAGCAGCGTTAGCGGGGGAGCTACCTACGAGCAGTACTTC. It yields the protein CASSVSGGATYEQYF.

The gene calls are TRBV5-1 and TRBJ2-7; possible D gene TRBD1, 5 bases. The ends were cut back, 1 base at V and 0 bases at J, with 11 bases in the middle. The CDR3 contains 15 residues. The germline V gene encodes CDR1 SGHRS and CDR2 YFSETQ. DNA of the CDR3: TGCGCCAGCAGCTTGAACACAGGAAGCTCCTACGAGCAGTACTTC. Protein: CASSLNTGSSYEQYF.

The chain has TRBV19 and TRBJ1-2; no definite D call. The germline CDR1 and CDR2 sequences are LNHDA and SQIVND (reference sequence). V lost 0 bases and J lost 7, with 12 bases in between. CDR3 length: 14 residues. CDR3 nucleotides: TGTGCCAGTAGTATAGATCTATGGGGAGGTGGCTACACCTTC. Its translation: CASSIDLWGGGYTF.

This clone has more than one count but fewer than ten. The chain joins TRBV6-6 to TRBJ2-1, with 10 bases fitting TRBD2. V gave up 5 bases and J gave up 6 bases; unmatched junction bases: 13. The CDR3 runs to 17 residues. The germline gives CDR1 MNHNY, CDR2 SVGAGI (reference sequence). The CDR3 reads CASSPLTLAGVGNEQFF. CDR3 DNA: TGTGCCAGCAGTCCCTTAACTCTAGCGGGGGTTGGCAATGAGCAGTTCTTC.

The chain links TRBV3-1 (or the pseudogene TRBV3-2) to TRBJ1-2, with D possibly TRBD1 on 5 matching bases. The germline V and J ends were trimmed by 4 bases and 4 bases, with 13 bases remaining between them. The CDR3 contains 14 residues. Germline V gene data show CDR1 as LGHDT and CDR2 as YNNKEL (reference sequence). CDR3 coding DNA: TGTGCCAGCAGCCCCGGGGGAGGGGCCTATGGCTACACCTTC. Translating gives CASSPGGGAYGYTF.

This clone counts as medium-sized. The chain uses TRBV29-1 and TRBJ2-2; 7 bases are a match to TRBD1. There are 15 residues in the CDR3. The germline gives CDR1 SQVTM, CDR2 ANQGSEA. V lost 4 bases and J lost 0; bases outside the gene matches: 5. The CDR3 DNA reads as TGCAGCGTTGTATATACAGGGGCGAACACCGGGGAGCTGTTTTTT. Translating gives CSVVYTGANTGELFF.

This clone has only one observation. CDR3 residues: CASSLAHPDTQYF. CDR3 DNA sequence: TGCGCCAGCAGCTTGGCCCATCCAGATACGCAGTATTTT. The chain joins TRBV5-1 to TRBJ2-3; D unclear. The V gene's germline CDR1 is SGHRS and CDR2 YFSETQ. V lost 0 bases to trimming and J lost 4 bases, with 6 bases between them. There are 13 residues in the CDR3.

This rearrangement joins TRBV7-9 to TRBJ2-7; D is uncertain. This CDR3 region has 14 residues. Trimming stripped 5 bases from V and 6 bases from J, with 17 bases between. CDR1 and CDR2 from the germline V gene are SEHNR and FQNEAQ (reference sequence). CDR3 loop: CASSGTDRLSEQYF. CDR3 nucleotide sequence: TGTGCCAGCAGCGGTACGGATAGACTCTCCGAGCAGTACTTC.

The chain carries TRBV9 and TRBJ2-2; D may be TRBD1 (5 bases). V lost 0 bases to trimming and J lost 1 base, with 10 bases between them. This CDR3 spans 16 amino acids. Germline values: CDR1 SGDLS, CDR2 YYNGEE. The CDR3, as DNA: TGTGCCAGCAGCGTAGAGCCAGGGCTGAACACCGGGGAGCTGTTTTTT. It specifies CASSVEPGLNTGELFF.

V and J are TRBV27 and TRBJ2-2; no firm D call. From germline, CDR1 is MNHEY and CDR2 SMNVEV (reference sequence). The CDR3 has 13 residues. The V gene lost 8 bases and the J gene lost 1 base, with 8 bases spanning the gap. CDR3 nucleotide sequence: TGTGCCAGCTCCCTCCGGAACACCGGGGAGCTGTTTTTT. It encodes CASSLRNTGELFF.

The V gene is TRBV7-9, the J gene TRBJ1-2; TRBD1 matches 7 bases. The CDR3 sequence is 13 residues long. Trimming cost V 5 bases and J 4 bases; bases outside gene matches: 4. Germline V gives CDR1 SEHNR, CDR2 FQNEAQ (reference sequence). This CDR3 is CASSTTGFYGYTF. The CDR3 coding sequence is TGTGCCAGCAGCACGACAGGGTTCTATGGCTACACCTTC.

The chain uses TRBV4-3 and TRBJ2-2; D possibly corresponds to TRBD2 (6 bases). The CDR3 is made up of 17 amino acids. CDR1 is LGHNA, CDR2 YSLEER, per germline. V was cut by 1 base and J by 0 bases, with 12 bases left in between. The CDR3 DNA is TGCGCCAGCAGCCAAGGGGGAGGTGCAGCGAACACCGGGGAGCTGTTTTTT. Its translation is CASSQGGGAANTGELFF.

V gene TRBV4-3 combines with J gene TRBJ2-5; maybe TRBD2 (6 bases). The V end lost 0 bases, the J end lost 3 bases, and 8 bases lay between the germline ends. The CDR3 extends over 14 amino acids. The V gene's germline CDR1 is LGHNA and CDR2 YSLEER. Written as DNA, the CDR3 is TGCGCCAGCAGCCAAGATACTAGCAAAGAGACCCAGTACTTC. Amino acids: CASSQDTSKETQYF.

The chain links TRBV6-4 to TRBJ1-6; D possibly corresponds to TRBD1 (6 bases). In germline, CDR1 is MRHNA, CDR2 SNTAGT. Trimming took off 4 bases at V and 9 bases at J, with 10 bases between the two ends. The CDR3 consists of 13 residues. DNA for the CDR3: TGTGCCAGCAGTGCCCGCAGGGGTTCACCCCTCCACTTT. Translation: CASSARRGSPLHF.

This rearrangement joins TRBV10-2 to TRBJ1-6; TRBD1 agrees at 7 bases. The CDR3 sequence is 15 residues long. The J segment lost 6 bases and the V segment lost 3 bases, leaving 5 bases of the junction unmatched. Per the germline V gene, CDR1 is WSHSY and CDR2 is SAAADI. The CDR3 nucleotides read TGCGCCAGCAGTGACAGGGGGGCCTCTAATTCACCCCTCCACTTT. This translates into CASSDRGASNSPLHF.

The chain carries TRBV5-1 and TRBJ2-7; unclear D gene. Germline assignment: CDR1 SGHRS and CDR2 YFSETQ. V was trimmed by 0 bases and J by 3 bases, leaving 7 bases between them. CDR3 length: 13 residues. The DNA of the CDR3 is TGCGCCAGCAGCTTGGGTCGACACTACGAGCAGTACTTC. It yields the protein CASSLGRHYEQYF.

This clone was counted between two and nine times. This chain links TRBV6-1 with TRBJ2-7, with 9 bases matching TRBD1. V trimming: 2 bases; J trimming: 7 bases; junction bases outside the gene matches: 12. Per the germline V gene, CDR1 is MNHNS and CDR2 is SASEGT. The CDR3 has 16 amino acids. CDR3 sequence (DNA): TGTGCCAGCAGTGAAACGACGGGACAGGGTTCTGAAGAGCAGTACTTC. This gives the protein CASSETTGQGSEEQYF.

The CDR3 sequence is CASSQDWGGSYEQYF. CDR3 nucleotide sequence: TGTGCCAGCAGTCAGGACTGGGGTGGGAGCTACGAGCAGTACTTC. V usage is TRBV7-2 and J usage is TRBJ2-7; the D gene is possibly TRBD2 (5 bases). Per the germline V gene, CDR1 is SGHTA and CDR2 is FQGNSA. V gave up 6 bases and J gave up 3 bases, with 18 bases separating them. This CDR3 has 15 residues.

The chain uses TRBV6-2 or TRBV6-3 and TRBJ2-7, with 7 positions matching TRBD1. Unmatched junction bases numbered 11, after V lost 5 bases and J lost 7 bases. The CDR3 is 14 amino acids. The germline CDR1 and CDR2 sequences are MNHEY and SVGEGT. The CDR3 protein is CASSTGTVPREQYF. In DNA form, the CDR3 reads TGTGCCAGCAGTACTGGGACAGTCCCTCGGGAGCAGTACTTC.

This clone was seen a handful of times. The chain has TRBV7-6 and TRBJ2-1, with a possible D match to TRBD2 (5 bases). This CDR3 is 15 amino acids long. The germline CDR1 and CDR2 sequences are SGHVS and FNYEAQ. V lost 2 bases and J 2 bases, leaving 10 bases between the germline ends. The CDR3 here is CASSLSAAPYNEQFF. The CDR3 DNA reads TGTGCCAGCAGCTTATCAGCGGCACCCTACAATGAGCAGTTCTTC.

The chain couples TRBV25-1 to TRBJ2-3, with TRBD2 as a possible D gene (5 bases). CDR1 MGHDK and CDR2 SYGVNS come from the germline V gene. The CDR3 runs to 15 residues. V shed 1 base and J shed 2 bases, with 10 bases lying between them. As DNA, the CDR3 is TGTGCCAGCAGTGAATCCGGCGGACTCACAGATACGCAGTATTTT. It yields the protein CASSESGGLTDTQYF. Together with reference TRBV25-1 and TRBJ2-3, the CDR3 gives the full variable domain: EADIYQTPRYLVIGTGKKITLECSQTMGHDKMYWYQQDPGMELHLIHYSYGVNSTEKGDLSSESTVSRIRTEHFPLTLESARPSHTSQYLCASSESGGLTDTQYFGPGTRLTVL.

This rearrangement joins TRBV7-9 to TRBJ1-3, with D perhaps TRBD1 (5 bases). V lost 2 bases and J lost 4, with 9 bases in between. CDR3 size: 14 residues. The germline gives CDR1 SEHNR, CDR2 FQNEAQ (reference sequence). The CDR3 coding sequence is TGTGCCAGCAGCTTACAGGGACTCGGAAACACCATATATTTT. Protein sequence: CASSLQGLGNTIYF. Using reference TRBV7-9 and TRBJ1-3 for the parts outside the CDR3, the full variable domain is DTGVSQNPRHKITKRGQNVTFRCDPISEHNRLYWYRQTLGQGPEFLTYFQNEAQLEKSRLLSDRFSAERPKGSFSTLEIQRTEQGDSAMYLCASSLQGLGNTIYFGEGSWLTVV.

The V gene is TRBV9, the J gene TRBJ2-6; the D is unclear. V was cut by 1 base and J by 0 bases, with 8 bases left in between. The CDR3 consists of 16 residues. Per the germline V gene, CDR1 is SGDLS and CDR2 is YYNGEE. The CDR3 loop reads CASSVWRSSGANVLTF. CDR3 nucleotides: TGTGCCAGCAGCGTATGGCGGAGCTCTGGGGCCAACGTCCTGACTTTC.

CDR3 DNA: TGTGCCAGCAGTTTAAACAAGAACACTGAAGCTTTCTTT. This translates into CASSLNKNTEAFF. The gene calls are TRBV28 and TRBJ1-1; no reliable D call. Trimming took 2 bases from V and 1 from J, leaving 5 bases between them. Per the germline V gene, CDR1 is MDHEN and CDR2 is SYDVKM. This CDR3 region has 13 residues.

About this clone itself: A read error may produce the germline difference seen at one junction end. J is TRBJ1-3 and V is TRBV9; D call uncertain. The CDR3 sequence is 10 residues long. From germline, CDR1 is SGDLS and CDR2 YYNGEE. The CDR3 DNA reads as TGTGCCAGACACCGCAGGCACATGCATTTT. Translated: CARHRRHMHF. The full variable domain, rest sourced from reference TRBV9 and TRBJ1-3, is DSGVTQTPKHLITATGQRVTLRCSPRSGDLSVYWYQQSLDQGLQFLIQYYNGEERAKGNILERFSAQQFPDLHSELNLSSLELGDSALYFCARHRRHMHFGEGSWLTVV.